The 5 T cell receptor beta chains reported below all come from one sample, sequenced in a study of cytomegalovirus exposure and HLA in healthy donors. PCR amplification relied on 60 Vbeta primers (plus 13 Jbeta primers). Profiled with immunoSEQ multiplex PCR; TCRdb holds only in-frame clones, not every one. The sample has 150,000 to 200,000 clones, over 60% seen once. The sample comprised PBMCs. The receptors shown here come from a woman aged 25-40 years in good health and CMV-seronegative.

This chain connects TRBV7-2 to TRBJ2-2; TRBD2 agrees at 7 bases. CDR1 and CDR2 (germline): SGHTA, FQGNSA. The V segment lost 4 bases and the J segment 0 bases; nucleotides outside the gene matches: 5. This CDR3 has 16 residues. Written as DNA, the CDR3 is TGTGCCAGCAGCTATTTCGGACTAGCGAACACCGGGGAGCTGTTTTTT. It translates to CASSYFGLANTGELFF.

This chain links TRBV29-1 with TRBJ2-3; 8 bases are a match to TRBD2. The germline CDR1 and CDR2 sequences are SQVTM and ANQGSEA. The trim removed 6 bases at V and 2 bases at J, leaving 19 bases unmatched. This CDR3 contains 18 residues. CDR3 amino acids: CSVAGLALFSRLTDTQYF. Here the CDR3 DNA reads TGCAGCGTGGCTGGACTAGCCCTTTTTTCGCGACTCACAGATACGCAGTATTTT.

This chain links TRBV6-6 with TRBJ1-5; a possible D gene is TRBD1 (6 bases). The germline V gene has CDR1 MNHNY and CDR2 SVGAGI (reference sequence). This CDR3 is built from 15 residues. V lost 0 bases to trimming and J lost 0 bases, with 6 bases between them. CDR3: CASSYSRGSNQPQHF. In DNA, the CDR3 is TGTGCCAGCAGTTACTCCAGGGGTAGCAATCAGCCCCAGCATTTT.

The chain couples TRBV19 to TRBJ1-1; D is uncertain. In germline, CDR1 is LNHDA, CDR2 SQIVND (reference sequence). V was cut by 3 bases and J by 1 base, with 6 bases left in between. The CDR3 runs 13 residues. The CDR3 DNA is TGTGCCAGTAGTATCTCAGAGAACACTGAAGCTTTCTTT. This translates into CASSISENTEAFF.

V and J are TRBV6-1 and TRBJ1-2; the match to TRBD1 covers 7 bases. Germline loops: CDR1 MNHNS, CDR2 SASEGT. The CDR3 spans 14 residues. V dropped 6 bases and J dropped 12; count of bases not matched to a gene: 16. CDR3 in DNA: TGTGCCAGCAGCTTTTCTCGACAGGGCAAAGGTCACACCTTC. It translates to CASSFSRQGKGHTF.